This entry lists 22 T cell receptor beta chains sequenced from one sample in a study of blood T cell repertoires in COVID-19. The table came from immunoSEQ multiplex PCR; TCRdb's copy has only in-frame clones and leaves some out. The data contain about 130,000 clones, around nine tenths of them seen just once; the ten biggest clones take up about 2.5%. The source material was PBMCs or T cells enriched from blood (not recorded which). Receptors originate from a woman in her forties or fifties who had recovered from COVID-19.

The V call is TRBV19, the J call TRBJ2-7, with D uncertain. The CDR3 runs 16 residues. Germline-derived CDR1 and CDR2 are LNHDA and SQIVND (reference sequence). The V end was cut by 3 bases, the J end by 7 bases, with 22 bases between. CDR3 DNA: TGTGCCAGTAGTATTCTCGGGTCAGCCCTAGGTATGGAGCAGTACTTC. It yields the protein CASSILGSALGMEQYF.

This clone was seen a few times. The chain employs TRBV7-8 and TRBJ1-2, with D possibly TRBD1 on 6 matching bases. Trimming shortened V by 5 bases and J by 8 bases, and 15 bases separated the two germline ends. The germline gives CDR1 SGHVS, CDR2 FQNEAQ. The CDR3 extends over 13 amino acids. The CDR3 reads CASSRAGTPGYTF. CDR3 nucleotide sequence: TGTGCCAGCAGCCGTGCCGGGACACCCGGCTACACCTTC.

The V call is TRBV19, the J call TRBJ2-1; D not certain. Trimming shortened V by 3 bases and J by 0 bases, and 15 bases separated the two germline ends. CDR3 length: 17 amino acids. CDR1 and CDR2 from the germline V gene are LNHDA and SQIVND (reference sequence). As DNA, the CDR3 is TGTGCCAGTAGTATTCTCTACAGACCAAGCTCCTACAATGAGCAGTTCTTC. Translation gives CASSILYRPSSYNEQFF. Combining the CDR3 with reference TRBV19 and TRBJ2-1 gives the whole variable domain DGGITQSPKYLFRKEGQNVTLSCEQNLNHDAMYWYRQDPGQGLRLIYYSQIVNDFQKGDIAEGYSVSREKKESFPLTVTSAQKNPTAFYLCASSILYRPSSYNEQFFGPGTRLTVL.

This clone has just a few counts. CDR3 loop: CAFREGGRFNEQYF. The CDR3 region has the DNA TGTGCCTTTAGGGAGGGTGGGAGGTTCAACGAGCAGTACTTC. This chain connects TRBV30 to TRBJ2-7, with 7 bases fitting TRBD2. The germline CDR1 and CDR2 sequences are GTSNPN and SVGIG (reference sequence). The CDR3 has 14 amino acids. V was clipped by 7 bases and J by 5 bases; unmatched bases: 14.

The V call is TRBV11-2, the J call TRBJ2-7; D is undetermined. Trimming took off 1 base at V and 3 bases at J, with 13 bases between the two ends. Germline V gives CDR1 SGHAT, CDR2 FQNNGV. The CDR3 sequence is 15 residues long. In DNA, the CDR3 is TGTGCCAGCAGCTTAGCTTCCGGAGCCATCTACGAGCAGTACTTC. The encoded protein is CASSLASGAIYEQYF.

This clone was seen only once. V is TRBV4-3 and J is TRBJ1-6; D perhaps matches TRBD1 (5 bases). The CDR3 has 17 amino acids. Trimming stripped 0 bases from V and 3 bases from J, with 12 bases between. Germline assignment: CDR1 LGHNA and CDR2 YSLEER. Here the CDR3 reads CASSQDRGRVYNSPLHF. CDR3 nucleotide sequence: TGCGCCAGCAGCCAAGATCGCGGCAGGGTCTATAATTCACCCCTCCACTTT.

This chain connects TRBV5-1 to TRBJ1-1; the D gene is possibly TRBD1 (5 bases). This CDR3 has 15 residues. Trimming took off 0 bases at V and 0 bases at J, with 9 bases between the two ends. Per the germline V gene, CDR1 is SGHRS and CDR2 is YFSETQ. CDR3 residues: CASSLDPGVNTEAFF. Here the CDR3 DNA reads TGCGCCAGCAGCTTGGACCCGGGGGTGAACACTGAAGCTTTCTTT.

The DNA of the CDR3 is TGTGCCAGCAGTTACTCGTCGGGGAGCTCCTATAATTCACCCCTCCACTTT. It specifies CASSYSSGSSYNSPLHF. The chain uses TRBV6-2 or TRBV6-3 and TRBJ1-6; D uncertain. V was clipped by 0 bases and J by 0 bases, with 9 bases between them. CDR3 length equals 17 residues. The V gene's germline CDR1 is MNHEY and CDR2 SVGEGT.

The chain's CDR3 is CSVLVRLAGPNTGELFF. The CDR3 DNA is TGCAGCGTTCTGGTCCGGCTAGCGGGGCCGAACACCGGGGAGCTGTTTTTT. This sequence joins TRBV29-1 and TRBJ2-2; 9 bases are a match to TRBD2. V shed 5 bases, J shed 0 bases, and the junction held 10 bases outside the gene matches. The CDR3 contains 17 residues. Germline V gene lookup returns CDR1 SQVTM and CDR2 ANQGSEA.

The chain has TRBV6-5 and TRBJ1-2; D gene ambiguous. V lost 7 bases to trimming and J lost 5 bases, with 20 bases between them. This CDR3 spans 15 amino acids. Germline CDR1 and CDR2: MNHEY and SVGAGI. CDR3 loop: CASIRRNTLGYGYTF. In DNA, the CDR3 is TGTGCCAGCATCCGGAGGAACACTTTAGGGTATGGCTACACCTTC.

The chain uses TRBV7-9 and TRBJ1-4; a possible D gene is TRBD1 (6 bases). Trimming left V 3 bases short and J 8 bases short, with 13 bases between. The CDR3 is 14 residues long. Germline CDR1 and CDR2: SEHNR and FQNEAQ (reference sequence). In DNA, the CDR3 is TGTGCCAGCAGCTTTCGGCAGGGGAGAGAAAAACTGTTTTTT. Translating it yields CASSFRQGREKLFF.

The rearrangement uses TRBV2 and TRBJ1-1; possibly TRBD1 for D (6 bases). The CDR3 sequence is 14 residues long. Trimming took 11 bases from V and 1 from J, leaving 17 bases between them. The germline V gene has CDR1 SNHLY and CDR2 FYNNEI. The CDR3 coding sequence is TGTGCCGGCCCGACCATGGACAGGAACACTGAAGCTTTCTTT. Its protein product is CAGPTMDRNTEAFF. Complete variable domain (other parts from reference TRBV2 and TRBJ1-1): EPEVTQTPSHQVTQMGQEVILRCVPISNHLYFYWYRQILGQKVEFLVSFYNNEISEKSEIFDDQFSVERPDGSNFTLKIRSTKLEDSAMYFCAGPTMDRNTEAFFGQGTRLTVV.

The rearrangement uses TRBV19 and TRBJ1-2; D possibly corresponds to TRBD1 (5 bases). Germline V gene sequence: CDR1 LNHDA, CDR2 SQIVND (reference sequence). This CDR3 is built from 13 residues. V dropped 10 bases and J dropped 6 bases, with 18 bases sitting between them. CDR3 amino acids: CAIKFQGGNGYTF. CDR3 DNA sequence: TGTGCCATTAAATTTCAGGGAGGAAATGGCTACACCTTC.

The V gene is TRBV29-1, the J gene TRBJ2-3, with TRBD1 matching over 9 bases. J was trimmed by 6 bases and V by 3 bases; bases with no gene match: 7. Germline CDR1 is SQVTM and CDR2 is ANQGSEA. The CDR3 loop spans 14 amino acids. The CDR3 region is CSVDPRQGVDTQYF. As DNA, the CDR3 is TGCAGCGTTGACCCTCGACAGGGGGTGGATACGCAGTATTTT.

The V and J genes are TRBV7-2 and TRBJ2-2; D is uncertain. The CDR3 consists of 16 residues. V lost 2 bases, J lost 5 bases, and 15 bases lay in between. CDR1 is SGHTA and CDR2 is FQGNSA in the germline V gene. The CDR3 DNA reads as TGTGCCAGCAGCTTATACTTTGCAGGTTCGACCGGGGAGCTGTTTTTT. It codes for CASSLYFAGSTGELFF.

The J gene is TRBJ1-6, the V gene TRBV18, with D maybe TRBD1 (6 bases). CDR3 length: 16 residues. With 2 bases removed from V and 7 bases from J, the gap between germline ends came to 15 bases. Per the germline V gene, CDR1 is KGHSH and CDR2 is LQKENI. The CDR3 loop reads CASSPVTGTLNSPLHF. Here the CDR3 DNA reads TGTGCCAGCTCACCAGTTACAGGGACCCTCAATTCACCCCTCCACTTT. Full variable domain (remainder filled in from reference TRBV18 and TRBJ1-6): NAGVMQNPRHLVRRRGQEARLRCSPMKGHSHVYWYRQLPEEGLKFMVYLQKENIIDESGMPKERFSAEFPKEGPSILRIQQVVRGDSAAYFCASSPVTGTLNSPLHFGNGTRLTVT.

The rearrangement joins TRBV28 to TRBJ2-3, with D maybe TRBD2 (5 bases). The CDR3 runs to 15 residues. Per the germline V gene, CDR1 is MDHEN and CDR2 is SYDVKM. The V gene lost 5 bases and the J gene lost 4 bases, with 16 bases spanning the gap. CDR3 sequence: CASSKSTGKSDTQYF. The CDR3 coding sequence is TGTGCCAGCAGTAAGTCAACGGGGAAGTCAGATACGCAGTATTTT.

DNA for the CDR3: TGTGCCAGCCGAAATAGGGAGGGTTGGGGCAATCAGCCCCAGCATTTT. It codes for CASRNREGWGNQPQHF. V usage is TRBV19 and J usage is TRBJ1-5, with D unclear. Trimming took off 9 bases at V and 2 bases at J, with 20 bases between the two ends. The CDR3 totals 16 residues. Germline loops: CDR1 LNHDA, CDR2 SQIVND (reference sequence).

The chain uses TRBV7-9 and TRBJ1-1; weak D call: TRBD1 (5 bases). The CDR3 extends over 13 amino acids. Trimming removed 2 bases at V and 6 bases at J, with 10 bases between. Germline CDR1 reads SEHNR; CDR2 reads FQNEAQ (reference sequence). DNA for the CDR3: TGTGCCAGCAGCTTAAATCAGGGTGCTGAAGCTTTCTTT. This sequence encodes CASSLNQGAEAFF.

This chain connects TRBV7-8 to TRBJ2-1; D may be TRBD1 (6 bases). The CDR3 length is 12 residues. Per germline, CDR1 SGHVS and CDR2 FQNEAQ. V dropped 5 bases and J dropped 8 bases, with 10 bases sitting between them. CDR3: CASSLQGYEQFF. The CDR3 DNA sequence: TGTGCCAGCAGCCTACAGGGTTATGAGCAGTTCTTC.

V usage is TRBV5-1 and J usage is TRBJ2-7; TRBD1 might be the D (5 bases). Germline assignment: CDR1 SGHRS and CDR2 YFSETQ. The CDR3 length is 14 residues. V was clipped by 2 bases and J by 4 bases, with 13 bases between them. CDR3 in amino acids: CASSFPQGGYEQYF. DNA of the CDR3: TGCGCCAGCAGCTTCCCCCAGGGTGGGTACGAGCAGTACTTC.

There are a few counts of this clone. The CDR3 region is CASSPPTGGNYGYTF. The CDR3 DNA reads as TGTGCCAGCAGCCCCCCGACAGGGGGCAACTATGGCTACACCTTC. The chain couples TRBV7-9 to TRBJ1-2, with 10 bases that match TRBD1. The V segment lost 5 bases and the J segment 2 bases; nucleotides outside the gene matches: 5. Per the germline V gene, CDR1 is SEHNR and CDR2 is FQNEAQ (reference sequence). CDR3 length: 15 amino acids.